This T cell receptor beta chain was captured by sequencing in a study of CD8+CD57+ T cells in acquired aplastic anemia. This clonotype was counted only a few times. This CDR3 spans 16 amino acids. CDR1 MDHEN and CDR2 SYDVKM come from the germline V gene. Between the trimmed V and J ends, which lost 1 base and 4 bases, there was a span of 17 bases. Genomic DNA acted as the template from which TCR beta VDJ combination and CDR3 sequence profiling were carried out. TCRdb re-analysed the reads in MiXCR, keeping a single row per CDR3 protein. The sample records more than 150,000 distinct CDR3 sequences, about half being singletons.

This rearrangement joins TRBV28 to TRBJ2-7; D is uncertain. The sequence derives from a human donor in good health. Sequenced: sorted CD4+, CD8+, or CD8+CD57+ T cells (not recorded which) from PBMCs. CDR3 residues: CASSLSPAKIIYEQYF. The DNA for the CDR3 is TGTGCCAGCAGTTTATCCCCGGCCAAGATCATTTACGAGCAGTACTTC. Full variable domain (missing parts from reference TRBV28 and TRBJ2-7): DVKVTQSSRYLVKRTGEKVFLECVQDMDHENMFWYRQDPGLGLRLIYFSYDVKMKEKGDIPEGYSVSREKKERFSLILESASTNQTSMYLCASSLSPAKIIYEQYFGPGTRLTVT.